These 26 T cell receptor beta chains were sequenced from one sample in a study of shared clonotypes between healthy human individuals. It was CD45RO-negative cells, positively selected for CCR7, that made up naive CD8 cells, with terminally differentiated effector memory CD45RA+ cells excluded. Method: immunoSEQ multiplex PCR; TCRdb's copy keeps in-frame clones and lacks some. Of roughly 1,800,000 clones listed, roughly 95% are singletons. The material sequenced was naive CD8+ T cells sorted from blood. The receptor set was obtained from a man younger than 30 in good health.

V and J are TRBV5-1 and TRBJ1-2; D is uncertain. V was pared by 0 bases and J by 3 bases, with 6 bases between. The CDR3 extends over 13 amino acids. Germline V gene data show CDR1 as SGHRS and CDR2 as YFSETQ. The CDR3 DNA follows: TGCGCCAGCAGCTTGGAGGAGTACTATGGCTACACCTTC. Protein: CASSLEEYYGYTF.

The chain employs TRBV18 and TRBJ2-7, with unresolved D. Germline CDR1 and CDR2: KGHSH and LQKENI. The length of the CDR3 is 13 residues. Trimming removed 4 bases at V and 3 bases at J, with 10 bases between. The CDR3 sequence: CASSLWTGYEQYF. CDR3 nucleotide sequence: TGTGCCAGCTCACTATGGACGGGCTACGAGCAGTACTTC.

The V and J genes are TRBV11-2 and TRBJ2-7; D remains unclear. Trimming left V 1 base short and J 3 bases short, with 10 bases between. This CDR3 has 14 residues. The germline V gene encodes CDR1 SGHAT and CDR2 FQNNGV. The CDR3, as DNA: TGTGCCAGCAGCTTAGGATCGAAACTCTACGAGCAGTACTTC. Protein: CASSLGSKLYEQYF.

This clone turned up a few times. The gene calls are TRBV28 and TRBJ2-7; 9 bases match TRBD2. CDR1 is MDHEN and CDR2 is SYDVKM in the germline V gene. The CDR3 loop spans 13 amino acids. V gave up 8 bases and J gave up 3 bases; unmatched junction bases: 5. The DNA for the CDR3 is TGTGCCAGCGCCGCGGGGGGGAACTACGAGCAGTACTTC. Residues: CASAAGGNYEQYF. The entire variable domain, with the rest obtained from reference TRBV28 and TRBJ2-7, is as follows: DVKVTQSSRYLVKRTGEKVFLECVQDMDHENMFWYRQDPGLGLRLIYFSYDVKMKEKGDIPEGYSVSREKKERFSLILESASTNQTSMYLCASAAGGNYEQYFGPGTRLTVT.

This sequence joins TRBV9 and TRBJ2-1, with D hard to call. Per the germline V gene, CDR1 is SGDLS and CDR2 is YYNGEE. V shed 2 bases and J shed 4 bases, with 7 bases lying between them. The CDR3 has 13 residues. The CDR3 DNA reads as TGTGCCAGCAGCGTGTTCTCTTACAATGAGCAGTTCTTC. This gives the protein CASSVFSYNEQFF.

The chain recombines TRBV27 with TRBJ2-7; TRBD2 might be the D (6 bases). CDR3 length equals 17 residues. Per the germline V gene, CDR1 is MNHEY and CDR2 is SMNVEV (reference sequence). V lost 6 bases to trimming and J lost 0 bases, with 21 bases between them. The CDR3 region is CASSPIGEGLNSYEQYF. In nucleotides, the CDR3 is TGTGCCAGCAGCCCAATTGGAGAGGGACTTAACTCCTACGAGCAGTACTTC.

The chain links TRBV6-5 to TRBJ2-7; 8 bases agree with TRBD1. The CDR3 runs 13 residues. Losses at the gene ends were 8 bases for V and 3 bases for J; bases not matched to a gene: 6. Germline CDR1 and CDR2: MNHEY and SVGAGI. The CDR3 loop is CASGKDRDYEQYF. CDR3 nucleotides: TGTGCCAGCGGGAAGGACAGGGACTACGAGCAGTACTTC.

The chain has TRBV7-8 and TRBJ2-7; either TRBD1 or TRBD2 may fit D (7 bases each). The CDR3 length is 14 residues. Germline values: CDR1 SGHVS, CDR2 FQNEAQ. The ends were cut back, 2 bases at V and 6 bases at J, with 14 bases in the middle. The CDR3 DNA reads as TGTGCCAGCAGCTTAACAGGGGAGGGGTCCGAGCAGTACTTC. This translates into CASSLTGEGSEQYF.

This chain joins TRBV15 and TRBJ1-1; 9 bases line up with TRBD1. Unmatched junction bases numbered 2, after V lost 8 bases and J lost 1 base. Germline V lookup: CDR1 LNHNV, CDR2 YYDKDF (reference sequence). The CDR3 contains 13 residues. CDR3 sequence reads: CATRDRANTEAFF. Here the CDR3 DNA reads TGTGCCACCCGGGACAGGGCGAACACTGAAGCTTTCTTT.

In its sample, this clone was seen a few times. CDR3 in amino acids: CASSPAGTDQPQHF. CDR3 nucleotides: TGTGCCAGCAGCCCGGCGGGGACGGATCAGCCCCAGCATTTT. This chain links TRBV7-9 with TRBJ1-5; TRBD1 is a possible D gene (5 bases). The CDR3 covers 14 residues. The V and J ends lost 5 bases and 5 bases respectively, with 13 bases between them. CDR1 SEHNR and CDR2 FQNEAQ come from the germline V gene (reference sequence).

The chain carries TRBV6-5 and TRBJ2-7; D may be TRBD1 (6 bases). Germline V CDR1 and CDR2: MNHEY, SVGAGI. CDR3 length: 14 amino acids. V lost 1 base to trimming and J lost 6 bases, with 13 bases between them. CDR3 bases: TGTGCCAGCAGTTACTTAACCCAGGGGTCCGAGCAGTACTTC. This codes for CASSYLTQGSEQYF.

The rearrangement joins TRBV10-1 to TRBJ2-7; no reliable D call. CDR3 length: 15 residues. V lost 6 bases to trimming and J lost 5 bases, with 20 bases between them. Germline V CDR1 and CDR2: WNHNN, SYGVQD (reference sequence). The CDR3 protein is CASRRPPPRVHEQYF. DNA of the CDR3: TGCGCCAGCAGGAGGCCCCCCCCCAGAGTACACGAGCAGTACTTC.

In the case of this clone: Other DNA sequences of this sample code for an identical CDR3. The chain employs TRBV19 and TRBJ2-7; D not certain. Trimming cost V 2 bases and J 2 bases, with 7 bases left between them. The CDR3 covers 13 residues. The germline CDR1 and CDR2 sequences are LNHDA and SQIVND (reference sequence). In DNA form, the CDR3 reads TGTGCCAGTAGTATATCCGGCGCCTACGAGCAGTACTTC. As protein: CASSISGAYEQYF.

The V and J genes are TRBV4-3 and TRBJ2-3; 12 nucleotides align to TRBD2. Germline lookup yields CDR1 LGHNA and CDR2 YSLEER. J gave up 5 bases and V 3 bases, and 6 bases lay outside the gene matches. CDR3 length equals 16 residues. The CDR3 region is CASSQTSGSLGDTQYF. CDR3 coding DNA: TGCGCCAGCAGCCAGACTAGCGGGAGCTTAGGAGATACGCAGTATTTT.

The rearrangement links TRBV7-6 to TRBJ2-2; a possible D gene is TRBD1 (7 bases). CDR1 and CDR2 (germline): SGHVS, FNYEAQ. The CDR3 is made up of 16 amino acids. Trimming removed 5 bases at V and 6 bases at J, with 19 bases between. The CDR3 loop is CASSAGVPRGAGELFF. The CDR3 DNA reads TGTGCCAGCAGCGCCGGGGTACCCAGGGGGGCCGGGGAGCTGTTTTTT.

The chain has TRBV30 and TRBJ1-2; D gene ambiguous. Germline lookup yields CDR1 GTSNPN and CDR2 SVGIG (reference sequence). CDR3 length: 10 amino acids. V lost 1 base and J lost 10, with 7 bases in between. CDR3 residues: CAWSEVYYTF. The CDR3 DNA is TGTGCCTGGAGTGAGGTTTACTACACCTTC.

CDR3 amino acids: CASKEAGSQETQYF. The CDR3 nucleotides are TGTGCCAGCAAGGAAGCGGGGAGCCAAGAGACCCAGTACTTC. V usage is TRBV7-8 and J usage is TRBJ2-5, with TRBD2 matching 7 bases. The junction had 6 bases not matched to a gene; V was cut back by 7 bases and J by 1 base. Germline values: CDR1 SGHVS, CDR2 FQNEAQ. The CDR3 consists of 14 residues.

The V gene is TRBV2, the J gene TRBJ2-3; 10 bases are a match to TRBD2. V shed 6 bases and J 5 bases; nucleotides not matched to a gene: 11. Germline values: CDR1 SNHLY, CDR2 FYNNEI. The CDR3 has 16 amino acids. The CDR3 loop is CASRSGLAEDGDTQYF. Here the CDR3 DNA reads TGTGCCAGCAGATCAGGACTAGCGGAGGACGGAGATACGCAGTATTTT. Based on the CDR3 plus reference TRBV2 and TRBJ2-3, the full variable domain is EPEVTQTPSHQVTQMGQEVILRCVPISNHLYFYWYRQILGQKVEFLVSFYNNEISEKSEIFDDQFSVERPDGSNFTLKIRSTKLEDSAMYFCASRSGLAEDGDTQYFGPGTRLTVL.

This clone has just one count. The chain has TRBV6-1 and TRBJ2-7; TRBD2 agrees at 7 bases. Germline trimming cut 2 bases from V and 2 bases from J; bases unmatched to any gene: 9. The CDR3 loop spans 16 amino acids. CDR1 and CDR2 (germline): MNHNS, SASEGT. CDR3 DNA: TGTGCCAGCAGTGAAAGCTCAAGCGGGGCAGCCTACGAGCAGTACTTC. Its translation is CASSESSSGAAYEQYF.

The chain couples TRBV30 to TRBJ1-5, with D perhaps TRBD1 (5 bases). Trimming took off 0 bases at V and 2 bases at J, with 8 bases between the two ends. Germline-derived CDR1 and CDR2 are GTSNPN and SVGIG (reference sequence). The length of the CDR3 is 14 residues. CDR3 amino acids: CAWSVAGGNQPQHF. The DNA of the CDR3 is TGTGCCTGGAGTGTAGCGGGGGGCAATCAGCCCCAGCATTTT.

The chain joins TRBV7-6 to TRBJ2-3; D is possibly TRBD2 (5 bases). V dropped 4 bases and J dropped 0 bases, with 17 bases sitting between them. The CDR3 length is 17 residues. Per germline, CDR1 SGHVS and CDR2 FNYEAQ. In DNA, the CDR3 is TGTGCCAGCAGCTCGCCGGCCGGGATATTTAGCACAGATACGCAGTATTTT. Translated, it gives CASSSPAGIFSTDTQYF.

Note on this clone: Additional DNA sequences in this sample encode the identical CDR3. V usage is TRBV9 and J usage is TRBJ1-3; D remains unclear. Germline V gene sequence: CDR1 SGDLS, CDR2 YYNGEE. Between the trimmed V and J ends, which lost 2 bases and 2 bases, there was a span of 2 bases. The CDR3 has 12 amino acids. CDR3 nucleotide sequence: TGTGCCAGCAGCGTCCCTGGAAACACCATATATTTT. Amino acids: CASSVPGNTIYF.

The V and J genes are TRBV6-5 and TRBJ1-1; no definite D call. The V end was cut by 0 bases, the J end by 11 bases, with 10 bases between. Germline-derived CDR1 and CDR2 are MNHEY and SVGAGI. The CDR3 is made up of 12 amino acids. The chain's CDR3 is CASSYSGSDAFF. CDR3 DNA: TGTGCCAGCAGTTACTCGGGGAGCGACGCTTTCTTT.

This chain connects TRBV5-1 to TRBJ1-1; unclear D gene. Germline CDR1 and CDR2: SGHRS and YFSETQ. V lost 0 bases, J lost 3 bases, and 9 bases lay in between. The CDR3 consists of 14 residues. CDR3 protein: CASSLESDHTEAFF. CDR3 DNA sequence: TGCGCCAGCAGCTTGGAGTCGGATCACACTGAAGCTTTCTTT.

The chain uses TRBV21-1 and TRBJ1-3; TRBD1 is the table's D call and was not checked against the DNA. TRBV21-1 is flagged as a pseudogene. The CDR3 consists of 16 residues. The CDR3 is CASSKSDRASGNTIYF. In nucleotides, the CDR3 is TGTGCCAGCAGCAAATCGGACAGGGCGAGTGGAAACACCATATATTTT.

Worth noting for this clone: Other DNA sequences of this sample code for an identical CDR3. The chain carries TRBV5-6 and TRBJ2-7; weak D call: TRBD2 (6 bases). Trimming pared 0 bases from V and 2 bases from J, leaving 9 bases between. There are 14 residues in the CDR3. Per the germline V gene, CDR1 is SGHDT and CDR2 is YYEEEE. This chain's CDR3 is CASSLGGAPYEQYF. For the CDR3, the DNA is TGTGCCAGCAGCTTGGGCGGGGCCCCCTACGAGCAGTACTTC.